Below are 8 T cell receptor beta chains sequenced from a single sample in a study of identical twins. Each CDR3 protein is one row after TCRdb ran MiXCR on the 5' RACE reads. The sample yields roughly 470,000 distinct CDR3 sequences, approximately 15% seen once. Another study also made use of these data, one on yellow fever vaccine responses in identical twins.

The sequenced material came from CD4+ T cells sorted from blood. Receptors were obtained from a woman aged 18 to 35 in good health.

The chain recombines TRBV28 with TRBJ1-2; D is undetermined. This CDR3 contains 12 residues. In germline, CDR1 is MDHEN, CDR2 SYDVKM. The V end was cut by 4 bases, the J end by 10 bases, with 13 bases between. For the CDR3, the DNA is TGTGCCAGCAGTTCGGCTGTTTTAAACTACACCTTC. Residues: CASSSAVLNYTF.

This clonotype was observed a few times. V and J are TRBV6-5 and TRBJ2-1, with 12 positions matching TRBD2. The CDR3 covers 16 residues. The trim removed 4 bases at V and 9 bases at J, leaving 10 bases unmatched. Germline V gene sequence: CDR1 MNHEY, CDR2 SVGAGI. The CDR3 DNA sequence: TGTGCCAGCAGTTCCCCCCTAGCGGGGGGGCGGGGTGAGCAGTTCTTC. It translates to CASSSPLAGGRGEQFF.

The chain has TRBV2 and TRBJ2-7; no firm D call. The CDR3 runs 13 residues. Looked up from germline, CDR1 is SNHLY and CDR2 is FYNNEI. V was trimmed by 9 bases and J by 6 bases, leaving 18 bases between them. CDR3 amino acids: CASLPTAAGEQYF. The CDR3 DNA follows: TGTGCCAGTCTTCCAACGGCGGCAGGCGAGCAGTACTTC. The complete variable domain, with remaining parts taken from reference TRBV2 and TRBJ2-7, reads EPEVTQTPSHQVTQMGQEVILRCVPISNHLYFYWYRQILGQKVEFLVSFYNNEISEKSEIFDDQFSVERPDGSNFTLKIRSTKLEDSAMYFCASLPTAAGEQYFGPGTRLTVT.

The chain uses TRBV6-2 or TRBV6-3 and TRBJ2-2, with 8 positions matching TRBD1. V lost 2 bases to trimming and J lost 5 bases; unmatched junction nucleotides: 13. CDR1 is MNHEY and CDR2 is SVGEGT in the germline V gene. The CDR3 sequence is 18 residues long. CDR3 bases: TGTGCCAGCAGTTACCCACCGGGACAGGCCTTTTGGACCGGGGAGCTGTTTTTT. It encodes CASSYPPGQAFWTGELFF.

There are many counts of this clonotype. The chain links TRBV28 to TRBJ2-3; 7 bases map to TRBD1. V lost 4 bases, J lost 2 bases, and 6 bases stayed unmatched. The germline CDR1 and CDR2 sequences are MDHEN and SYDVKM. The CDR3 runs to 15 residues. CDR3 in DNA: TGTGCCAGCAGTTCTCCGGGACAGAACACAGATACGCAGTATTTT. Amino acids: CASSSPGQNTDTQYF.

This clonotype was seen a few times. V usage is TRBV6-6 and J usage is TRBJ2-7; D is possibly TRBD2 (5 bases). The CDR3 spans 12 residues. Per germline, CDR1 MNHNY and CDR2 SVGAGI (reference sequence). Trimming removed 7 bases from V and 2 bases from J, with 9 bases in between. CDR3 coding DNA: TGTGCCAGCAAGCGAGGGACCTACGAGCAGTACTTC. The encoded protein is CASKRGTYEQYF.

In this sample, this clonotype turned up a few times. This chain uses TRBV12-3 or TRBV12-4 with TRBJ2-7; D gene unclear. The V and J ends lost 5 bases and 4 bases respectively, with 15 bases between them. The CDR3 has 14 residues. In DNA, the CDR3 is TGTGCCAGCAGTATCCGGACGATATCATACGAGCAGTACTTC. It is translated as CASSIRTISYEQYF.

There are a few counts of this clonotype. The chain is built from TRBV5-1 and TRBJ2-7; D is unresolved. Trimming removed 1 base from V and 1 base from J, with 12 bases in between. CDR1 is SGHRS and CDR2 is YFSETQ in the germline V gene. CDR3 length: 15 amino acids. The CDR3: CASSLRSDASYEQYF. As DNA, the CDR3 is TGCGCCAGCAGCTTGAGGTCAGACGCGTCCTACGAGCAGTACTTC.